This T cell receptor (beta chain) is from a study of CD8 T cells in ankylosing spondylitis (dated by TCRdb to 2017 to 2019). Context from the whole study: The study set out to find disease-linked TCR variants by profiling T cell receptor beta repertoires in ankylosing spondylitis patients and healthy donors. The full study cohort was made up of under 30 ankylosing spondylitis patients and about a hundred healthy donors. Samples of peripheral blood were taken, and for ankylosing spondylitis patients, synovial fluid was collected as well. General study outcomes and caveats: The disease-linked clones were reported as significantly enriched in matched synovial fluid samples from ankylosing spondylitis patients. In peripheral blood, the disease-linked clones were found at relatively low frequencies and had a CD8+ phenotype. A TCR beta motif of 7 or 8 highly homologous amino acid variants appeared characteristic of blood from ankylosing spondylitis patients. Some of the motif variants had been reported before in the synovial fluid and blood of reactive arthritis patients, a finding that suggests common disease-initiation mechanisms.

In this sample, this clonotype turned up many times. What this receptor recognizes is not known. No base quality information exists; no much larger clone differs at one position. Cut back by 3 bases and 0 bases, the V and J ends lie 9 bases apart. The CDR3, from cysteine to phenylalanine, totals 14 residues. Here the CDR3 DNA is all that survives: 42 bases in frame from base 1. The germline V gene (reference sequence) sets CDR1 to DFQATT and CDR2 to SNEGSKA. Data came from an Illumina HiSeq 2500. TCR beta libraries were prepared by quantitative 5'-RACE with molecular barcodes. Under the source paper's analysis protocol: Disease-linked TCR variants were identified with a new computational method built on a probabilistic model of VDJ rearrangement. The raw public data were reprocessed by TCRdb itself: fastp quality trimming at Q25, MiXCR clonotype calling, in-frame beta chains only. CDR3 protein sequences are deduplicated, and each keeps its most common genes and DNA. TCRdb, rather than the study authors, made the V and J calls. A total of around 250,000 distinct CDR3 sequences appear in this sample, about 10% of them only once. Roughly 6.8% of the sample rests with the top ten.

The chain is assembled from TRBV20-1 and TRBJ2-1; the D gene is not confidently resolved. Sequenced sample: blood, either unsorted or a sorted T cell fraction (not recorded which). The TCR sequence derives from a male donor with ankylosing spondylitis or in good health (not recorded which). The nucleotides read TGCAGTGCTAGGAACTGGGACTCCTACAATGAGCAGTTCTTC. Translated, this gives CSARNWDSYNEQFF.